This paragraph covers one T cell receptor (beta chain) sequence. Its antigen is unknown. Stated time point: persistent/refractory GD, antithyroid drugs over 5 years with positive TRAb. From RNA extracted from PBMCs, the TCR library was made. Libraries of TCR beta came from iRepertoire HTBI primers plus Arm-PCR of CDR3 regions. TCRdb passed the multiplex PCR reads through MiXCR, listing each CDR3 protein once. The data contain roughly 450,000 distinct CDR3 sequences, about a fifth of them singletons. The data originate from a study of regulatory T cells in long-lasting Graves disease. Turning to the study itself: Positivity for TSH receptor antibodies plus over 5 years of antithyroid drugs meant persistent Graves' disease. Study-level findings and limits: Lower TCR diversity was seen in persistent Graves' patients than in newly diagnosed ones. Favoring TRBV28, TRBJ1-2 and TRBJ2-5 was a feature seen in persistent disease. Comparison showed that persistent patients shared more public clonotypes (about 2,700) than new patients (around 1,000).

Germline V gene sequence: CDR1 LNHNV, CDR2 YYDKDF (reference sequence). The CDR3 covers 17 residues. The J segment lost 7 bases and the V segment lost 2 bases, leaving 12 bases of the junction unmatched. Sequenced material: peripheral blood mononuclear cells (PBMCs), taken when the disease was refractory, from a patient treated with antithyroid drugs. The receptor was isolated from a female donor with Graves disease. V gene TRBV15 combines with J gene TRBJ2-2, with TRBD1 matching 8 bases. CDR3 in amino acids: CATSRSPGTGRNGELFF. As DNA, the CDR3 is TGTGCCACCAGCAGATCTCCCGGGACAGGACGGAACGGGGAGCTGTTTTTT.